These 24 T cell receptor beta chains were sequenced from one sample in a study of preoperative IRX-2 immunotherapy in early breast cancer. Sequencing was performed with immunoSEQ multiplex PCR; in TCRdb, only in-frame clones are kept and a portion is missing. The sample contains about 19,000 clones, roughly 80% of which appear only once. Treatment: preoperative locoregional IRX-2 cytokine immunotherapy. The sequencing here drew on lymph node tissue, taken after IRX-2 immunotherapy. Receptor source: a human donor with breast cancer.

This clone has just a few counts. This chain links TRBV18 with TRBJ1-4, with D unresolved. The V end was cut by 3 bases, the J end by 1 base, with 9 bases between. Germline CDR1 and CDR2: KGHSH and LQKENI. This CDR3 is 15 amino acids long. The CDR3 nucleotides read TGTGCCAGCTCACCTCGTGGCGGAACTAATGAAAAACTGTTTTTT. It is translated as CASSPRGGTNEKLFF.

This chain connects TRBV6-8 to TRBJ2-7; D may be TRBD1 (5 bases). The V and J ends lost 7 bases and 6 bases respectively, with 16 bases between them. Germline CDR1 is MNHGY and CDR2 is SAAAGT. The CDR3 sequence is 13 residues long. The CDR3 coding sequence is TGTGCCAGCACCCGACAGTCGAACAGCGAGCAGTACTTC. Protein sequence: CASTRQSNSEQYF.

The J gene is TRBJ2-7, the V gene TRBV19, with D uncertain. Germline CDR1 reads LNHDA; CDR2 reads SQIVND (reference sequence). CDR3 length: 13 amino acids. V gave up 3 bases and J gave up 7 bases, with 13 bases separating them. The DNA for the CDR3 is TGTGCCAGTAGTATCAACGGCCGGCGGGAGCAGTACTTC. Its translation: CASSINGRREQYF.

The V call is TRBV7-6, the J call TRBJ2-3, with 11 bases that match TRBD2. Germline-derived CDR1 and CDR2 are SGHVS and FNYEAQ. The ends lost 5 bases at V and 1 base at J; junction bases unmatched: 14. There are 19 residues in the CDR3. This chain's CDR3 is CASSPGGSLTSGGTDTQYF. CDR3 DNA sequence: TGTGCCAGCAGCCCAGGGGGATCATTGACTAGCGGGGGCACAGATACGCAGTATTTT.

The chain recombines TRBV11-3 with TRBJ1-6; D is unresolved. Trimming removed 5 bases at V and 7 bases at J, with 15 bases between. Germline CDR1 reads SGHNT; CDR2 reads YENEEA. The CDR3 has 15 residues. CDR3: CASSRAGDPNSPLHF. The CDR3 DNA sequence: TGTGCCAGCAGCCGAGCGGGCGACCCGAATTCACCCCTCCACTTT.

The chain carries TRBV5-1 and TRBJ2-3; D perhaps matches TRBD1 (5 bases). Per germline, CDR1 SGHRS and CDR2 YFSETQ. Between the trimmed V and J ends, which lost 8 bases and 2 bases, there was a span of 18 bases. The CDR3 is 15 residues long. This CDR3 reads CASKKQEQSTDTQYF. CDR3 in DNA: TGCGCCAGTAAAAAACAGGAGCAGTCCACAGATACGCAGTATTTT.

This clone was found a few times. CDR3 sequence (DNA): TGTGCCAGCAGCTTGGCACAGGGCTTGAACACTGAAGCTTTCTTT. Translating it yields CASSLAQGLNTEAFF. The rearrangement uses TRBV11-3 and TRBJ1-1; possibly TRBD1 for D (6 bases). Germline CDR1 reads SGHNT; CDR2 reads YENEEA. V was clipped by 3 bases and J by 0 bases, with 11 bases between them. The CDR3 is made up of 15 amino acids.

The chain links TRBV23-1 to TRBJ1-3; maybe TRBD1 (5 bases). TRBV23-1 is an ORF, with its function uncertain. Trimming took 8 bases from V and 2 from J, leaving 13 bases between them. The CDR3 has 14 amino acids. The CDR3 DNA reads as TGCGCCAGCGGGGGGGATTTAACTGGAAACACCATATATTTT. Translated, it gives CASGGDLTGNTIYF.

V is TRBV11-3 and J is TRBJ1-6; 9 bases map to TRBD1. Germline trimming cut 6 bases from V and 3 bases from J; bases unmatched to any gene: 9. The CDR3 extends over 17 amino acids. CDR1 is SGHNT and CDR2 is YENEEA in the germline V gene. The CDR3 reads CASRHPGQGNYNSPLHF. CDR3 DNA: TGTGCCAGCAGGCATCCGGGACAGGGAAACTATAATTCACCCCTCCACTTT. The variable domain in full, with the rest retrieved from reference TRBV11-3 and TRBJ1-6, is EAGVVQSPRYKIIEKKQPVAFWCNPISGHNTLYWYLQNLGQGPELLIRYENEEAVDDSQLPKDRFSAERLKGVDSTLKIQPAELGDSAVYLCASRHPGQGNYNSPLHFGNGTRLTVT.

The chain uses TRBV7-5 and TRBJ1-5. TRBV7-5 is shown as a pseudogene. This CDR3 has 15 amino acids. CDR3: CASSLAGRSNQPQHF. Written as DNA, the CDR3 is TGTGCCAGCAGCTTAGCAGGGAGGAGCAATCAGCCCCAGCATTTT.

The J gene is TRBJ2-7, the V gene TRBV19; 8 positions match TRBD2. Germline CDR1 LNHDA, CDR2 SQIVND (reference sequence). Trimming removed 3 bases from V and 3 bases from J; junction bases left unmatched: 1. The CDR3 contains 13 residues. CDR3 loop: CASSIGGGYEQYF. The DNA of the CDR3 is TGTGCCAGTAGTATCGGGGGGGGCTACGAGCAGTACTTC.

This sequence joins TRBV5-1 and TRBJ1-1; D unresolved. Germline V lookup: CDR1 SGHRS, CDR2 YFSETQ. The CDR3 has 14 amino acids. Trimming shortened V by 3 bases and J by 1 base, and 10 bases separated the two germline ends. The CDR3 DNA follows: TGCGCCAGCAGCTCCTCGACATCGAACACTGAAGCTTTCTTT. This encodes CASSSSTSNTEAFF.

This clone was seen a single time. The V gene is TRBV18, the J gene TRBJ2-3; D gene ambiguous. CDR1 is KGHSH, CDR2 LQKENI, per germline. The CDR3 is made up of 12 amino acids. Trimming cost V 6 bases and J 6 bases, with 10 bases left between them. The CDR3 loop is CASSTRRDTQYF. CDR3 DNA: TGTGCCAGCTCGACGCGGCGGGATACGCAGTATTTT.

J is TRBJ1-4 and V is TRBV6-8, with 9 bases fitting TRBD1. The CDR3 covers 19 residues. Germline V gene data show CDR1 as MNHGY and CDR2 as SAAAGT. V trimming: 5 bases; J trimming: 3 bases; junction bases outside the gene matches: 16. This CDR3 is CASSIPGQGQLGANEKLFF. CDR3 DNA: TGTGCCAGCAGTATACCGGGACAGGGCCAACTTGGGGCTAATGAAAAACTGTTTTTT.

The rearrangement uses TRBV7-7 and TRBJ1-4, with D maybe TRBD1 (5 bases). The germline gives CDR1 SSHAT, CDR2 FNYEAQ (reference sequence). Trimming pared 1 base from V and 4 bases from J, leaving 10 bases between. The CDR3 loop spans 15 amino acids. The CDR3 bases are TGTGCCAGCAGCTTAGAAGGGGCGCTTAATGAAAAACTGTTTTTT. Its protein is CASSLEGALNEKLFF.

The chain recombines TRBV19 with TRBJ2-3; D might be TRBD1 (6 bases). Trimming removed 0 bases at V and 4 bases at J, with 11 bases between. Germline V gene lookup returns CDR1 LNHDA and CDR2 SQIVND (reference sequence). The CDR3 consists of 15 residues. In DNA, the CDR3 is TGTGCCAGTAGTATAGAGGACAGTAGGGCAGATACGCAGTATTTT. This encodes CASSIEDSRADTQYF.

This chain links TRBV11-3 with TRBJ1-4; D call uncertain. Germline values: CDR1 SGHNT, CDR2 YENEEA. The CDR3 runs to 16 residues. Trimming left V 5 bases short and J 0 bases short, with 13 bases between. The CDR3 reads CASSQGNSATNEKLFF. In nucleotides, the CDR3 is TGTGCCAGCAGCCAAGGGAACAGTGCAACTAATGAAAAACTGTTTTTT. The entire variable domain, with the rest obtained from reference TRBV11-3 and TRBJ1-4, is as follows: EAGVVQSPRYKIIEKKQPVAFWCNPISGHNTLYWYLQNLGQGPELLIRYENEEAVDDSQLPKDRFSAERLKGVDSTLKIQPAELGDSAVYLCASSQGNSATNEKLFFGSGTQLSVL.

The gene calls are TRBV6-8 and TRBJ2-3; no clear D gene. Germline CDR1 and CDR2: MNHGY and SAAAGT. This CDR3 has 16 residues. The V and J ends lost 2 bases and 0 bases respectively, with 12 bases between them. The CDR3 DNA reads as TGTGCCAGCAGTTACGGGCGGTCACCTAGCACAGATACGCAGTATTTT. It is translated as CASSYGRSPSTDTQYF.

The chain carries TRBV10-2 and TRBJ2-3; D unclear. Germline V gene sequence: CDR1 WSHSY, CDR2 SAAADI. V was shortened by 6 bases and J by 0 bases, with 7 bases between the two germline ends. The CDR3 contains 13 residues. The DNA for the CDR3 is TGCGCCAGCAGATCGACTAGCACAGATACGCAGTATTTT. This sequence encodes CASRSTSTDTQYF.

This chain uses TRBV28 with TRBJ1-1; 8 positions agree with TRBD1. The V gene end was trimmed by 7 bases and the J gene end by 6 bases; junction bases not matched to a gene: 4. CDR3 length: 12 amino acids. Germline V gene sequence: CDR1 MDHEN, CDR2 SYDVKM. CDR3 coding DNA: TGTGCCAGCACCGGACAGGGCGCTGAAGCTTTCTTT. Its protein is CASTGQGAEAFF.

The chain combines TRBV6-8 with TRBJ1-6; D gene unclear. This CDR3 is 15 amino acids long. Germline assignment: CDR1 MNHGY and CDR2 SAAAGT. The V and J ends lost 2 bases and 15 bases respectively, with 20 bases between them. In nucleotides, the CDR3 is TGTGCCAGCAGTTACAGTCGCCCCGGCAGTTTGAACCTCCACTTT. It yields the protein CASSYSRPGSLNLHF.

This clone showed up just once. The chain is built from TRBV28 and TRBJ2-1; D may be TRBD2 (5 bases). The CDR3 extends over 14 amino acids. V gave up 6 bases and J gave up 8 bases, with 17 bases separating them. CDR1 and CDR2 from the germline V gene are MDHEN and SYDVKM. CDR3 DNA: TGTGCCAGCAGCGTAGCGTCTAAGGGCGATGAGCAGTTCTTC. Translated: CASSVASKGDEQFF.

The chain links TRBV19 to TRBJ1-5; possibly TRBD1 for D (5 bases). CDR1 LNHDA and CDR2 SQIVND come from the germline V gene (reference sequence). V was shortened by 3 bases and J by 2 bases, with 11 bases between the two germline ends. CDR3 length: 15 residues. The CDR3 DNA is TGTGCCAGTAGTATGGGGGGGGATCGCAATCAGCCCCAGCATTTT. Translated: CASSMGGDRNQPQHF.

The V call is TRBV10-3, the J call TRBJ2-1; maybe TRBD2 (6 bases). The V end was cut by 11 bases, the J end by 7 bases, with 18 bases between. Germline V gene sequence: CDR1 ENHRY, CDR2 SYGVKD. The CDR3 loop spans 13 amino acids. The CDR3 coding sequence is TGTGCCGGCGCCGGGACTCGGGGTAATGAGCAGTTCTTC. Translated: CAGAGTRGNEQFF.